This TCR beta chain was documented in a study of regulatory T cells in long-lasting Graves disease. Deletions cut 0 bases from V and 1 base from J, with 4 bases between. Germline CDR1 SGDLS, CDR2 YYNGEE. The CDR3 runs 13 residues. For TCR beta, libraries came from iRepertoire HTBI primers and Arm-PCR of CDR3 regions. In TCRdb, the multiplex PCR reads were re-called with MiXCR into one record per CDR3 protein. This sample carries approximately 400,000 distinct CDR3 sequences, about 16% of them seen once, and the ten largest clones take around 17%. The time point: newly diagnosed GD, antithyroid drugs for less than 3 months. PBMC RNA was the source of the TCR library. General study results and limits: Shared public clonotypes totalled fewer than 3,000 in persistent patients, compared with roughly 970 in new patients. Favored gene segments in persistent disease were TRBV28, TRBJ1-2 and TRBJ2-5.

This clonotype has just a few counts. The antigen remains unidentified. The sample was also linked to a second study, of T cells in Graves' hyperthyroidism and ophthalmopathy. From that report: Primed by the HTBI set, a first-round RT-PCR was run on the TCR CDR3. Ophthalmopathy got predicted by the model a median around 6.6 months before its onset.

Sequenced material: peripheral blood mononuclear cells (PBMCs), taken at new diagnosis, from a patient treated with antithyroid drugs. The V gene is TRBV9, the J gene TRBJ1-1; D gene ambiguous. The sequence was obtained from a young woman with Graves disease. The CDR3 loop reads CASSVAQNTEAFF. CDR3 bases: TGTGCCAGCAGCGTAGCACAGAACACTGAAGCTTTCTTT. Looking up the rest from reference TRBV9 and TRBJ1-1 gives the full variable domain: DSGVTQTPKHLITATGQRVTLRCSPRSGDLSVYWYQQSLDQGLQFLIQYYNGEERAKGNILERFSAQQFPDLHSELNLSSLELGDSALYFCASSVAQNTEAFFGQGTRLTVV.